This passage covers 3 T cell receptor beta chains from one sample sequenced in a study of T cell responses to AZD1222 COVID-19 vaccine. The repertoire was sequenced with immunoSEQ multiplex PCR; TCRdb's copy has only in-frame clones and lacks some. The sample lists roughly 150,000 clones, less than 95% seen once, with about 1.5% in the top ten. The sample was peripheral blood, taken on day 0 of AZD1222 vaccination. These receptors came from an adult in good health.

This chain links TRBV18 with TRBJ1-6; 7 bases map to TRBD1. J was trimmed by 10 bases and V by 2 bases; bases with no gene match: 2. The length of the CDR3 is 13 residues. Germline assignment: CDR1 KGHSH and CDR2 LQKENI. In DNA, the CDR3 is TGTGCCAGCTCACCAGGACAGGAATCACCCCTCCACTTT. It specifies CASSPGQESPLHF.

The V call is TRBV6-2 or TRBV6-3, the J call TRBJ2-2; D might be TRBD1 (5 bases). Germline loops: CDR1 MNHEY, CDR2 SVGEGT. Trimming removed 3 bases at V and 1 base at J, with 18 bases between. This CDR3 region has 18 residues. The CDR3 region is CASSYLSPSRVNTGELFF. The CDR3 DNA is TGTGCCAGCAGTTATCTCTCCCCCAGCAGGGTGAACACCGGGGAGCTGTTTTTT.

The chain has TRBV11-2 and TRBJ2-3, with TRBD1 matching over 7 bases. V gave up 1 base and J gave up 6 bases; unmatched junction bases: 10. This CDR3 has 16 amino acids. In germline, CDR1 is SGHAT, CDR2 FQNNGV. The CDR3 region has the DNA TGTGCCAGCAGCTTAGGATGGGACAGCCCGGAGGATACGCAGTATTTT. Its protein product is CASSLGWDSPEDTQYF.